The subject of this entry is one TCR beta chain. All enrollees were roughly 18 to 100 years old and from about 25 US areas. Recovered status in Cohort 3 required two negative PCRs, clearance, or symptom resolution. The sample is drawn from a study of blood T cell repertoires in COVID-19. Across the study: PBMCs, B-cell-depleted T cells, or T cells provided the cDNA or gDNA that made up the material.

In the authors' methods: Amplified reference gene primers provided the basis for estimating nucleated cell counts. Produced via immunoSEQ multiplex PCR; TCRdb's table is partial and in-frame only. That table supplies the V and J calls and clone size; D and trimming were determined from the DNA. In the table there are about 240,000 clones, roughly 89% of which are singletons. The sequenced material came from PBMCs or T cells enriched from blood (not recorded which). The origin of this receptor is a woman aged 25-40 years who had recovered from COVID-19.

The CDR3 nucleotides are TGTGCCAGCAGCTTCTCCGCCAGGGCGGATGGCTACACCTTC. Protein sequence: CASSFSARADGYTF. This chain joins TRBV7-2 and TRBJ1-2, with D possibly TRBD1 on 5 matching bases. V lost 3 bases, J lost 6 bases, and 14 bases lay in between. The CDR3 is made up of 14 amino acids. CDR1 is SGHTA and CDR2 is FQGNSA in the germline V gene.